These 23 T cell receptor beta chains share one sample of origin, sequenced in a study of T cell repertoires in cytomegalovirus infection. TCRdb recomputed calls from the reads with MiXCR, one row per CDR3 protein. This sample has some 900,000 distinct CDR3 sequences, with over 25% found just once. No antigen is known for these receptors. The sample here was cultured CD8+ T cells from PBMCs, taken from culture after CMV antigen stimulation. These receptors originate from a human donor in good health (CMV status not recorded). Some clones in this sample may be carry-over from other donors' samples.

CDR3: CASRIGTVIQETQYF. In DNA form, the CDR3 reads TGTGCCAGCAGAATAGGGACGGTTATACAAGAGACCCAGTACTTC. V and J are TRBV2 and TRBJ2-5; D is possibly TRBD1 or TRBD2 (5 bases each). V was shortened by 6 bases and J by 2 bases, with 16 bases between the two germline ends. The CDR3 consists of 15 residues. Germline assignment: CDR1 SNHLY and CDR2 FYNNEI. The full variable domain, its missing parts supplied by reference TRBV2 and TRBJ2-5, is EPEVTQTPSHQVTQMGQEVILRCVPISNHLYFYWYRQILGQKVEFLVSFYNNEISEKSEIFDDQFSVERPDGSNFTLKIRSTKLEDSAMYFCASRIGTVIQETQYFGPGTRLLVL.

The table lists this clonotype with a few counts. The chain joins TRBV12-3 or TRBV12-4 to TRBJ2-3; 7 nucleotides line up with TRBD2. CDR3 length: 14 amino acids. With 2 bases clipped from V and 5 bases from J, the junction kept 4 bases outside the gene matches. CDR3: CASSLPGTIDTQYF. CDR3 nucleotide sequence: TGTGCCAGCAGTTTACCGGGGACTATAGATACGCAGTATTTT.

A single count supports this clonotype. V and J are TRBV4-1 and TRBJ1-3; no clear D. The CDR3 covers 17 residues. CDR1 and CDR2 (germline): MGHRA, YSYEKL. Trimming shortened V by 0 bases and J by 0 bases, and 12 bases separated the two germline ends. CDR3 region: CASSQDPPTSSGNTIYF. The CDR3 DNA sequence: TGCGCCAGCAGCCAAGATCCCCCCACTAGCTCTGGAAACACCATATATTTT.

This clonotype has ten or more counts. The chain is built from TRBV7-2 and TRBJ2-1, with D possibly TRBD2 on 6 matching bases. Trimming pared 3 bases from V and 4 bases from J, leaving 13 bases between. The CDR3 extends over 15 amino acids. Germline CDR1 and CDR2: SGHTA and FQGNSA. CDR3 DNA sequence: TGTGCCAGCAGCTTCCTAGCGCAACCTTACAATGAGCAGTTCTTC. It codes for CASSFLAQPYNEQFF.

This clonotype was seen a few times. The gene calls are TRBV6-1 and TRBJ2-7; D uncertain. Germline V gene data show CDR1 as MNHNS and CDR2 as SASEGT. This CDR3 is built from 16 residues. V was pared by 7 bases and J by 6 bases, with 25 bases between. CDR3 nucleotide sequence: TGTGCCAGCAAACCATCGGACGCTCTACTGCCAAGCGAGCAGTACGTC. This translates into CASKPSDALLPSEQYV.

This clonotype occurred a few times. This chain connects TRBV5-6 to TRBJ1-2; TRBD1 is a possible D gene (5 bases). Germline V gives CDR1 SGHDT, CDR2 YYEEEE. V lost 0 bases, J lost 7 bases, and 16 bases lay in between. The CDR3 consists of 15 residues. The CDR3 is CASSLAGGASPGYTF. The CDR3 nucleotides are TGTGCCAGCAGCTTGGCCGGAGGGGCGAGTCCTGGCTACACCTTC.

This clonotype turned up a few times. The rearrangement links TRBV6-6 to TRBJ1-2; TRBD1 matches at 8 bases. Germline values: CDR1 MNHNY, CDR2 SVGAGI (reference sequence). V lost 7 bases to trimming and J lost 1 base; unmatched junction nucleotides: 8. This CDR3 contains 15 residues. For the CDR3, the DNA is TGTGCCAGCAATCCCTATACAGGGGGTAACTATGGCTACACCTTC. Translation: CASNPYTGGNYGYTF.

The rearrangement links TRBV5-6 to TRBJ1-5; possible D gene TRBD1, 5 bases. Germline lookup yields CDR1 SGHDT and CDR2 YYEEEE. The CDR3 covers 13 residues. V was cut by 7 bases and J by 6 bases, with 14 bases left in between. In nucleotides, the CDR3 is TGTGCCAGCTCAGAGGGGCGTTCTCAGCCCCAGCATTTT. This translates into CASSEGRSQPQHF.

The table lists this clonotype with a count of one. The chain carries TRBV24-1 and TRBJ1-5; the D is unclear. Per germline, CDR1 KGHDR and CDR2 SFDVKD. V was shortened by 5 bases and J by 6 bases, with 10 bases between the two germline ends. The CDR3 consists of 13 residues. The CDR3 sequence: CATSAGPGQPQHF. CDR3 DNA: TGTGCCACCAGTGCTGGGCCCGGTCAGCCCCAGCATTTT.

Here the CDR3 DNA reads TGTGCCAGCAGCTCCCTTGGGGGGAACAATGAGCAGTTCTTC. Encoded protein: CASSSLGGNNEQFF. V gene TRBV7-6 combines with J gene TRBJ2-1; possibly TRBD2 for D (6 bases). Germline CDR1 reads SGHVS; CDR2 reads FNYEAQ. This CDR3 has 14 residues. Trimming took off 4 bases at V and 5 bases at J, with 12 bases between the two ends.

The chain carries TRBV6-1 and TRBJ1-1; 9 nucleotides line up with TRBD1. The CDR3 sequence is 14 residues long. Germline-derived CDR1 and CDR2 are MNHNS and SASEGT. DNA for the CDR3: TGTGCAGGGGGGACAGGGAGCATGAACACTGAAGCTTTCTTT. Amino acids: CAGGTGSMNTEAFF.

This clonotype was observed a single time. The chain carries TRBV2 and TRBJ1-1; D is undetermined. The CDR3 extends over 11 amino acids. In germline, CDR1 is SNHLY, CDR2 FYNNEI. Deletions cut 10 bases from V and 3 bases from J, with 9 bases between. CDR3 sequence reads: CATHYYTEAFF. CDR3 DNA: TGTGCCACCCACTATTACACTGAAGCTTTCTTT.

The chain combines TRBV27 with TRBJ2-5, with D hard to call. CDR3 length: 14 residues. Between the trimmed V and J ends, which lost 5 bases and 1 base, there was a span of 11 bases. Germline V CDR1 and CDR2: MNHEY, SMNVEV (reference sequence). CDR3 sequence: CASSPKGRQETQYF. CDR3 coding DNA: TGTGCCAGCAGTCCAAAGGGTCGCCAAGAGACCCAGTACTTC.

This clonotype was detected a few times. V is TRBV6-2 or TRBV6-3 and J is TRBJ1-2; 8 bases align to TRBD1. J was trimmed by 4 bases and V by 6 bases; bases with no gene match: 4. The germline gives CDR1 MNHEY, CDR2 SVGEGT. This CDR3 is 13 amino acids long. This CDR3 reads CASRDDRGYGYTF. CDR3 sequence (DNA): TGTGCCAGCAGAGACGACAGGGGCTATGGCTACACCTTC.

This clonotype was recorded a few times. The V and J genes are TRBV7-6 and TRBJ1-1; 12 nucleotides match TRBD1. Per the germline V gene, CDR1 is SGHVS and CDR2 is FNYEAQ. Trimming cost V 5 bases and J 7 bases; bases outside gene matches: 14. The CDR3 runs to 17 residues. CDR3 sequence: CASSEAGDRGLGVEAFF. The CDR3 DNA sequence: TGTGCCAGCAGCGAAGCAGGGGACAGGGGGCTTGGTGTTGAAGCTTTCTTT.

For this clonotype: A read error may explain this, as a much larger clone is one base away. The rearrangement links TRBV7-6 to TRBJ2-7; D is possibly TRBD2 (5 bases). Per germline, CDR1 SGHVS and CDR2 FNYEAQ. The germline V and J ends were trimmed by 2 bases and 0 bases, with 14 bases remaining between them. The CDR3 has 16 residues. The CDR3 loop reads CASSLRGTRSSYEQYF. Written as DNA, the CDR3 is TGTGCCAGCAGCTTACGGGGAACTAGGAGCTCCTACGAGCAGTACTTC. Drawing the rest from reference TRBV7-6 and TRBJ2-7, the complete variable domain is GAGVSQSPRYKVTKRGQDVALRCDPISGHVSLYWYRQALGQGPEFLTYFNYEAQQDKSGLPNDRFSAERPEGSISTLTIQRTEQRDSAMYRCASSLRGTRSSYEQYFGPGTRLTVT.

In regard to this clonotype: Compared with germline, one end of the junction differs, possibly owing to a read error. The chain recombines TRBV7-6 with TRBJ1-1; maybe TRBD1 (5 bases). This CDR3 has 17 amino acids. Per germline, CDR1 SGHVS and CDR2 FNYEAQ. The CDR3 here is CANSYEVVTQGNTEAFF. DNA for the CDR3: TGTGCCAACAGCTATGAAGTTGTTACGCAGGGGAACACTGAAGCTTTCTTT.

V and J are TRBV12-3 or TRBV12-4 and TRBJ2-1, with 7 bases that match TRBD2. The CDR3 is made up of 17 amino acids. With V trimmed by 2 bases and J by 0 bases, 7 bases remained unmatched. CDR3 amino acids: CASSLTAGNPSYNEQFF. CDR3 coding DNA: TGTGCCAGCAGTTTAACAGCGGGGAACCCCTCCTACAATGAGCAGTTCTTC.

The chain links TRBV20-1 to TRBJ2-7, with a tentative D call TRBD2 (5 bases). CDR1 is DFQATT, CDR2 SNEGSKA, per germline (reference sequence). Trimming cost V 4 bases and J 3 bases, with 13 bases left between them. This CDR3 region has 13 residues. The CDR3 loop reads CSATPLEVYEQYF. Here the CDR3 DNA reads TGCAGTGCTACCCCACTAGAAGTCTACGAGCAGTACTTC.

This clonotype was counted a few times. The chain couples TRBV11-1 to TRBJ2-7, with unresolved D. Germline V gene sequence: CDR1 SGHAT, CDR2 FQDESV (reference sequence). The CDR3 covers 13 residues. The V end was cut by 5 bases, the J end by 4 bases, with 12 bases between. In DNA, the CDR3 is TGTGCCAGCAGCCCCGAGGAGAGATACGAGCAGTACGTC. Amino acids: CASSPEERYEQYV.

The chain is built from TRBV2 and TRBJ2-2, with TRBD1 matching 8 bases. The CDR3 loop spans 16 amino acids. CDR1 and CDR2 from the germline V gene are SNHLY and FYNNEI. Germline trimming cut 5 bases from V and 0 bases from J; bases unmatched to any gene: 5. This CDR3 is CASSHQGAPNTGELFF. The CDR3 DNA sequence: TGTGCCAGCAGTCATCAGGGGGCCCCGAACACCGGGGAGCTGTTTTTT.

This clonotype came up a few times. The gene calls are TRBV19 and TRBJ2-1, with D tentatively TRBD1 or TRBD2 (5 bases each). The germline V and J ends were trimmed by 6 bases and 10 bases, with 22 bases remaining between them. CDR3 length equals 15 residues. Germline V gene data show CDR1 as LNHDA and CDR2 as SQIVND (reference sequence). The CDR3 bases are TGTGCCAGTAGCCCATCAGGGACGCATGGGTGGGAGCAGTTCTTC. It is translated as CASSPSGTHGWEQFF. Supplemented by reference TRBV19 and TRBJ2-1, the full variable domain reads DGGITQSPKYLFRKEGQNVTLSCEQNLNHDAMYWYRQDPGQGLRLIYYSQIVNDFQKGDIAEGYSVSREKKESFPLTVTSAQKNPTAFYLCASSPSGTHGWEQFFGPGTRLTVL.

This clonotype was detected ten times or more. The chain uses TRBV6-5 and TRBJ2-7, with 8 bases matching TRBD2. The CDR3 contains 13 residues. Germline V gene data show CDR1 as MNHEY and CDR2 as SVGAGI. V trimming: 4 bases; J trimming: 4 bases; junction bases outside the gene matches: 3. The chain's CDR3 is CASSSSGGYEQYV. The CDR3 coding sequence is TGTGCCAGCAGTTCCTCGGGGGGGTACGAGCAGTACGTC.